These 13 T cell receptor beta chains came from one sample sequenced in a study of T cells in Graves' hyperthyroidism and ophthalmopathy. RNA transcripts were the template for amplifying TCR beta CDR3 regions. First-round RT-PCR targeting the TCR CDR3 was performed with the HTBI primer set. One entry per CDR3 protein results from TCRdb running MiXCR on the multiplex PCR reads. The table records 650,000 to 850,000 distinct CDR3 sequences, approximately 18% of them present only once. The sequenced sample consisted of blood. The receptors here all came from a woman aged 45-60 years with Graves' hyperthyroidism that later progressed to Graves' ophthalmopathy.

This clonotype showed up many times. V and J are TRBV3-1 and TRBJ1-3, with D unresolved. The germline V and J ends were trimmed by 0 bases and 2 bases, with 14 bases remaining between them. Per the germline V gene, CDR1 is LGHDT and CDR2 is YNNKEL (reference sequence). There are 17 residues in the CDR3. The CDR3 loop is CASSQEMAGKTGNTIYF. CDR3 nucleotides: TGTGCCAGCAGCCAAGAGATGGCGGGAAAGACTGGAAACACCATATATTTT.

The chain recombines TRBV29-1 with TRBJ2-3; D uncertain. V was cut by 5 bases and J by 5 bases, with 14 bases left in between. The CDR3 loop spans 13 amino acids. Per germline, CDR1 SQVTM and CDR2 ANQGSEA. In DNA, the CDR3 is TGCAGCGTTTGGACGGGCGGAGAAGATACGCAGTATTTT. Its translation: CSVWTGGEDTQYF.

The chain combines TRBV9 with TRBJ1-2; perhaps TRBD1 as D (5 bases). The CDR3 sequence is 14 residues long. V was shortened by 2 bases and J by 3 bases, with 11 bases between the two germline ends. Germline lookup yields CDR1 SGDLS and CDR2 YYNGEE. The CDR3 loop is CASSVTSRDYGYTF. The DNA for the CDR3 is TGTGCCAGCAGCGTGACTTCCAGGGACTATGGCTACACCTTC.

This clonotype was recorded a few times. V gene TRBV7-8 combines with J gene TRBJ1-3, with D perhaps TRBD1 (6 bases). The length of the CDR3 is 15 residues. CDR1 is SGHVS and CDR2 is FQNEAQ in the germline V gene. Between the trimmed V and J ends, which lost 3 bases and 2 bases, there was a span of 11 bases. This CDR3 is CASSFDRTTGNTIYF. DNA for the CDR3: TGTGCCAGCAGCTTCGACAGGACCACTGGAAACACCATATATTTT.

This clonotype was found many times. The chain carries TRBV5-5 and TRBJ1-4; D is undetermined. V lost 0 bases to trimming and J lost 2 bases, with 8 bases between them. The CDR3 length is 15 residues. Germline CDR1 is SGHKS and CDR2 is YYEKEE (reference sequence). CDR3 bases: TGTGCCAGCAGCTTGGTTGCCGGGACTAATGAAAAACTGTTTTTT. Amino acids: CASSLVAGTNEKLFF.

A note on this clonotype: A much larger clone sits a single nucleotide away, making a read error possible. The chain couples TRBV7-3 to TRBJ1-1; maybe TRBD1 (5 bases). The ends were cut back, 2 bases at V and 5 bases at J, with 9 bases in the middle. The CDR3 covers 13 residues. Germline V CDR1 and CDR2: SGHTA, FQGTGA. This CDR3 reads CASSLWGETEAFF. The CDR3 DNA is TGTGCCAGCAGCTTATGGGGGGAGACTGAAGCTTTCTTT. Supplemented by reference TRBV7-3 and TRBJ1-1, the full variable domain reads GAGVSQTPSNKVTEKGKYVELRCDPISGHTALYWYRQSLGQGPEFLIYFQGTGAADDSGLPNDRFFAVRPEGSVSTLKIQRTERGDSAVYLCASSLWGETEAFFGQGTRLTVV.

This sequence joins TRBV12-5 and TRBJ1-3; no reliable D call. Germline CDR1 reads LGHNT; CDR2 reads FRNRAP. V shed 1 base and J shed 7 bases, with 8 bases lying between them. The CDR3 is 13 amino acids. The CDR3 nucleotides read TGTGCTAGTGGTTTGGGGGGTGGGAACACCATATATTTT. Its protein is CASGLGGGNTIYF.

The chain's CDR3 is CATSDIGTGGTDTQYF. DNA of the CDR3: TGTGCCACCAGTGACATCGGGACAGGTGGGACAGATACGCAGTATTTT. J is TRBJ2-3 and V is TRBV24-1, with 8 bases lining up with TRBD1. The CDR3 spans 16 residues. Germline assignment: CDR1 KGHDR and CDR2 SFDVKD. Trimming removed 4 bases from V and 3 bases from J; junction bases left unmatched: 8.

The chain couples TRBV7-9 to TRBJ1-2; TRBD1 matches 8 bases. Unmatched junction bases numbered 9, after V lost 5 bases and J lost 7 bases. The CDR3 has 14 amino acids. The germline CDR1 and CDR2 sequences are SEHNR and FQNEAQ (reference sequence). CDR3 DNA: TGTGCCAGCAGCAGCCAGGACAGGGATATTGGCTACACCTTC. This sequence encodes CASSSQDRDIGYTF.

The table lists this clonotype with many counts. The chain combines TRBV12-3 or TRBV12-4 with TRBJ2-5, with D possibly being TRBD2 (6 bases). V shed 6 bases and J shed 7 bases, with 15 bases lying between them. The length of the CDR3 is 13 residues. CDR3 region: CASREGRGGTQYF. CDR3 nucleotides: TGTGCCAGCAGGGAAGGACGGGGAGGGACCCAGTACTTC.

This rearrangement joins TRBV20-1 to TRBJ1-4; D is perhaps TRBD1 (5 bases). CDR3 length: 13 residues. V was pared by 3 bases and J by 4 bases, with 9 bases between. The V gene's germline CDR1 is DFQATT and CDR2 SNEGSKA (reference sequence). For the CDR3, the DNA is TGCAGTGCTAGGACAGTCTATAATGAAAAACTGTTTTTT. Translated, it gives CSARTVYNEKLFF.

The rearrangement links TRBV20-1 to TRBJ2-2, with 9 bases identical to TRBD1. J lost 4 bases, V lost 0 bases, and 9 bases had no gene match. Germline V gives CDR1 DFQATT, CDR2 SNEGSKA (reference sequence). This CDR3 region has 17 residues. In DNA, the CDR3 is TGCAGTGCTAGAGATCAGAGGACAGGGGCTTCCACCGGGGAGCTGTTTTTT. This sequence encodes CSARDQRTGASTGELFF.

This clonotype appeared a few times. CDR3 in DNA: TGTGCCAGCAGTTTACAGGGGGTAGTCATGAACACTGAAGCTTTCTTT. As protein: CASSLQGVVMNTEAFF. This sequence joins TRBV6-1 and TRBJ1-1; 8 positions match TRBD1. V shed 5 bases, J shed 0 bases, and the junction held 8 bases outside the gene matches. This CDR3 is 16 amino acids long. Germline loops: CDR1 MNHNS, CDR2 SASEGT.